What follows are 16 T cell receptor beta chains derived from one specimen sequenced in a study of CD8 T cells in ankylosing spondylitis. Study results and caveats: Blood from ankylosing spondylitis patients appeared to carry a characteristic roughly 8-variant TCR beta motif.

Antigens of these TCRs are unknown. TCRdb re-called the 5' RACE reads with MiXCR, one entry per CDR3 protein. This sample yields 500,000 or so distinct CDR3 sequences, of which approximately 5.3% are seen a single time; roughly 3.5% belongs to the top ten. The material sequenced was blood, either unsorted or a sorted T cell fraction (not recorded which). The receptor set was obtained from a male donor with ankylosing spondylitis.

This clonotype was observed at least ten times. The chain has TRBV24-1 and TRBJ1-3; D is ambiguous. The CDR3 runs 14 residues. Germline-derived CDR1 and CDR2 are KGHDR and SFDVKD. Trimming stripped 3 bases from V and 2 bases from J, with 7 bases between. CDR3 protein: CATSDTQTGNTIYF. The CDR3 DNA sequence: TGTGCCACCAGTGATACTCAGACTGGAAACACCATATATTTT.

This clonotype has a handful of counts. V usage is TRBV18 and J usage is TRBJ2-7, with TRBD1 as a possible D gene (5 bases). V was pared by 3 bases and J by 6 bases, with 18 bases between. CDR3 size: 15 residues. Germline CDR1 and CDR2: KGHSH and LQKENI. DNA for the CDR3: TGTGCCAGCTCACCCCCAACAGGAATTCTTCTCGAGCAGTACTTC. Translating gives CASSPPTGILLEQYF.

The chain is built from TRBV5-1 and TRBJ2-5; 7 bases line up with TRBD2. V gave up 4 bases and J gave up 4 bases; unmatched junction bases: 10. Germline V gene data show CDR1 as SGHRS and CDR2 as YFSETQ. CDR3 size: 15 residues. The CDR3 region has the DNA TGCGCCAGCAGCCCTGGACGGTCGGGAGGAGAGACCCAGTACTTC. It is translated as CASSPGRSGGETQYF. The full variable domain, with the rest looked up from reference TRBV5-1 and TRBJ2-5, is KAGVTQTPRYLIKTRGQQVTLSCSPISGHRSVSWYQQTPGQGLQFLFEYFSETQRNKGNFPGRFSGRQFSNSRSEMNVSTLELGDSALYLCASSPGRSGGETQYFGPGTRLLVL.

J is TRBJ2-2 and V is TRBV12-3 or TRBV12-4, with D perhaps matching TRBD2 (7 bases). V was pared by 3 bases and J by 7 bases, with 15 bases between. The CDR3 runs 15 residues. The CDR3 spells CASSFQAGAVGELFF. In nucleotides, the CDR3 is TGTGCCAGCAGTTTTCAGGCGGGGGCGGTCGGGGAGCTGTTTTTT.

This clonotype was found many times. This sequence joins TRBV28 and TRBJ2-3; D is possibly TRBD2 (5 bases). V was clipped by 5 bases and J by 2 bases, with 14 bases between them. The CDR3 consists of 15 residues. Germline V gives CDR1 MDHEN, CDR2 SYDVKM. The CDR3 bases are TGTGCCAGCAGTCTAGCCTCCTTCCTCACAGATACGCAGTATTTT. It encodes CASSLASFLTDTQYF.

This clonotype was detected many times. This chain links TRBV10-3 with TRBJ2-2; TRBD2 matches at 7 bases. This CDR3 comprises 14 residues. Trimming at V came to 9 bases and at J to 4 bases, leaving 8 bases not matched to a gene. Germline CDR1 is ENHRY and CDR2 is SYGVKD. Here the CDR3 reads CAIRGSGSTGELFF. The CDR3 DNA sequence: TGTGCCATACGCGGGAGCGGTAGCACCGGGGAGCTGTTTTTT.

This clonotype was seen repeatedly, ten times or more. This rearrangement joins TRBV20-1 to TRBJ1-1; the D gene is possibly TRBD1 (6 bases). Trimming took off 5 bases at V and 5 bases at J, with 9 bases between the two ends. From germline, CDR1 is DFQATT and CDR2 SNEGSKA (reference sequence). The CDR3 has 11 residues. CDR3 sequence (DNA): TGCAGTGCTTACAGGGATACTGAAGCTTTCTTT. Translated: CSAYRDTEAFF.

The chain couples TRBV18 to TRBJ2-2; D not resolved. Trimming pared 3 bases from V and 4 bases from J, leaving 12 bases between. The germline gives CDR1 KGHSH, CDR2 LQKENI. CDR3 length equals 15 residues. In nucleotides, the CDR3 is TGTGCCAGCTCACCTCGCACAGATCCCACCGGGGAGCTGTTTTTT. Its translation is CASSPRTDPTGELFF.

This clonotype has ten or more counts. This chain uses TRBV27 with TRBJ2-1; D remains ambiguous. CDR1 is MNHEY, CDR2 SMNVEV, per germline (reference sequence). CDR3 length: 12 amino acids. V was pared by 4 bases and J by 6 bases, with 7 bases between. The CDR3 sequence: CASSSPLNEQFF. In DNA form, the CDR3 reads TGTGCCAGCAGTTCCCCCCTCAATGAGCAGTTCTTC.

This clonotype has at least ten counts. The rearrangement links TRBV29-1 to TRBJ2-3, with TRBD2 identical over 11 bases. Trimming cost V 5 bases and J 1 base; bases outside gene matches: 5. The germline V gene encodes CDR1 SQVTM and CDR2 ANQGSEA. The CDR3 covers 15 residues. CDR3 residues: CSVHSGRGGTDTQYF. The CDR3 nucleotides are TGCAGCGTTCATAGCGGGAGGGGTGGCACAGATACGCAGTATTTT.

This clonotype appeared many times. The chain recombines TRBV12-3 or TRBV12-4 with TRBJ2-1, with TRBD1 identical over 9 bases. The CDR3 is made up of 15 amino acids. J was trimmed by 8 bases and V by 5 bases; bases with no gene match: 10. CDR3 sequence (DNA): TGTGCCAGCAGTCCACAGGGGGCCGGTACCTATGAGCAGTTCTTC. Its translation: CASSPQGAGTYEQFF.

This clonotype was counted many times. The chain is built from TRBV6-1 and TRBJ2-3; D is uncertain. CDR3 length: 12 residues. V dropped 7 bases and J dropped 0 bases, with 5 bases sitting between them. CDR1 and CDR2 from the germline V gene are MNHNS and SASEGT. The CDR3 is CASTRSTDTQYF. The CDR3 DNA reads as TGTGCCAGCACCCGAAGCACAGATACGCAGTATTTT.

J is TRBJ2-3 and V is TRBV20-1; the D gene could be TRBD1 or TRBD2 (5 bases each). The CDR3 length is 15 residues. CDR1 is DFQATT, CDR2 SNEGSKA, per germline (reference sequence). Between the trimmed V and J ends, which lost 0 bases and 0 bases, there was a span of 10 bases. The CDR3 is CSARDPGRSTDTQYF. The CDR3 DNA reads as TGCAGTGCTAGAGACCCGGGACGGAGCACAGATACGCAGTATTTT.

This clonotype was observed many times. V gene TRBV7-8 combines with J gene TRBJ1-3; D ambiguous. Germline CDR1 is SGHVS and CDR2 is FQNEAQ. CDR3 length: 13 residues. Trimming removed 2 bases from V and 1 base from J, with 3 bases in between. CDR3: CASSLQSGNTIYF. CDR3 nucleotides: TGTGCCAGCAGCTTACAGTCTGGAAACACCATATATTTT. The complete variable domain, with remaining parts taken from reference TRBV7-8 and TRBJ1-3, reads GAGVSQSPRYKVAKRGQDVALRCDPISGHVSLFWYQQALGQGPEFLTYFQNEAQLDKSGLPSDRFFAERPEGSVSTLKIQRTQQEDSAVYLCASSLQSGNTIYFGEGSWLTVV.

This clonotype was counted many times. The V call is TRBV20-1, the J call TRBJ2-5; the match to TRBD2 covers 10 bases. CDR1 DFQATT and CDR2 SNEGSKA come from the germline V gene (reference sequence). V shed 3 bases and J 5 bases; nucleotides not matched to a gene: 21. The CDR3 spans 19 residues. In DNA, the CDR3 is TGCAGTGCTAGCGCCGGCTTATTGCTAGCGGGGGCACCTGGGGAGACCCAGTACTTC. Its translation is CSASAGLLLAGAPGETQYF.

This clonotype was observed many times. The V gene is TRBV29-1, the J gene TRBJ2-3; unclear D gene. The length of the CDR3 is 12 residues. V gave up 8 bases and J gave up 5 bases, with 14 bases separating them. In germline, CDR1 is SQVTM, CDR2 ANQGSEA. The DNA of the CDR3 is TGCAGCTTCACGGCGTTGCAAGATACGCAGTATTTT. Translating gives CSFTALQDTQYF.